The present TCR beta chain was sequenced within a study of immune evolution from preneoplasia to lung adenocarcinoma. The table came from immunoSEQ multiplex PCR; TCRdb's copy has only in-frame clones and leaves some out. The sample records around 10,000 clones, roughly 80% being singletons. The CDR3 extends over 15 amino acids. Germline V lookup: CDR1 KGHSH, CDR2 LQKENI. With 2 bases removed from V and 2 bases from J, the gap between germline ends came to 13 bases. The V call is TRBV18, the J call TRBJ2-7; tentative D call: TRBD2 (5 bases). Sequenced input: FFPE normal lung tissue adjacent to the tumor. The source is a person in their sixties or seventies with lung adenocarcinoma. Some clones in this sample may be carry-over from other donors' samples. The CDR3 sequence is CASSPSRESAYEQYF. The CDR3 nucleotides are TGTGCCAGCTCACCATCGAGGGAGAGCGCCTACGAGCAGTACTTC.